This TCR beta chain was sequenced in a study of blood T cells in healthy people across ages. Each sample provided at least 5 micrograms of extracted total RNA. The CDR3 is 13 amino acids. Germline V gene data show CDR1 as LNHNV and CDR2 as YYDKDF (reference sequence). Combining a sample-barcoded 5' primer with a J-beta primer mix, a second PCR ran for 7 to 11 cycles. Each sample yielded at least 2.5 million CDR3-containing paired-end reads. From the 5' RACE reads, TCRdb called clonotypes with MiXCR, one entry per CDR3 protein. This table holds roughly 800,000 distinct CDR3 sequences, around 25% found once. This sample also belongs to another study, concerning T cells of mothers and their children.

Sequenced sample: blood. This sequence originates from a boy aged 5 to 17 in good health. The gene calls are TRBV15 and TRBJ2-5, with D unresolved. The J call may be mistaken, given a closer DNA end match to TRBJ2-1. The CDR3 sequence is CATSRGRFNEQFF. The CDR3 nucleotides are TGTGCCACCAGCAGAGGCCGGTTCAATGAGCAGTTCTTC.